The present entry profiles one TCR beta chain with its context. What it binds is unknown. Germline loops: CDR1 SGHNT, CDR2 YENEEA. V dropped 5 bases and J dropped 3; count of bases not matched to a gene: 8. There are 15 residues in the CDR3. The record originates from a study of T cells in Graves' hyperthyroidism and ophthalmopathy. Study in general: The initial diagnosis was the point when peripheral blood was collected, ahead of any treatment.

The study's findings and limits: Ophthalmopathy prediction by the model preceded onset by a median about 6.5 months.

A patient was excluded if there was uncontrolled infection, other autoimmune disease, pregnancy or lactation. PBMCs were collected from an approximately 9.4 ml volume of fresh peripheral blood. The investigators amplified TCR beta CDR3 regions from RNA transcripts. When the TCR CDR3 underwent first-round RT-PCR, the HTBI primer set was used. TCRdb re-derived calls from the multiplex PCR reads in MiXCR, one entry per CDR3 protein. The sample contains about 210,000 distinct CDR3 sequences, approximately 17% of which appear only once. The sample taken for sequencing was blood. This receptor was obtained from a man in his fifties or sixties with Graves' hyperthyroidism. This chain connects TRBV11-3 to TRBJ2-3, with 7 bases identical to TRBD1. This CDR3 reads CASSPRQGATDTQYF. DNA for the CDR3: TGTGCCAGCAGCCCCCGACAGGGTGCAACAGATACGCAGTATTTT.